The 11 T cell receptor beta chains listed next were all sequenced from one sample in a study of spatial heterogeneity in lung cancer. TCRdb reprocessed the 5' RACE reads with MiXCR, giving one entry per CDR3 protein. The repertoire holds some 120,000 distinct CDR3 sequences, with 10% to 15% as singletons. Noted time point: blood at routine non-recurrence follow-up after resection. Whole RNA was taken from tumor, nontumor lung or frozen PBMC; it was then sequenced unsorted. The sample was PBMCs, taken at follow-up. The receptors were gathered from a male donor with early-stage non-small cell lung cancer.

This clonotype came up many times. V is TRBV10-3 and J is TRBJ1-1; D possibly corresponds to TRBD1 (6 bases). This CDR3 region has 14 residues. V was trimmed by 2 bases and J by 6 bases, leaving 13 bases between them. In germline, CDR1 is ENHRY, CDR2 SYGVKD. The CDR3 DNA reads as TGTGCCATCAGTGAGCCCGACAGGCCTGCTGAAGCTTTCTTT. It encodes CAISEPDRPAEAFF.

This clonotype was detected ten times or more. The J gene is TRBJ1-6, the V gene TRBV20-1, with unresolved D. V was shortened by 4 bases and J by 2 bases, with 6 bases between the two germline ends. Per the germline V gene, CDR1 is DFQATT and CDR2 is SNEGSKA (reference sequence). This CDR3 region has 13 residues. Here the CDR3 DNA reads TGCAGTGCTAAACAAACCTATAATTCACCCCTCCACTTT. Its protein product is CSAKQTYNSPLHF.

This clonotype came up a few times. J is TRBJ2-2 and V is TRBV11-3; perhaps D is TRBD1 or TRBD2 (6 bases each). CDR1 SGHNT and CDR2 YENEEA come from the germline V gene. The V and J ends lost 1 base and 2 bases respectively, with 11 bases between them. This CDR3 contains 16 residues. In nucleotides, the CDR3 is TGTGCCAGCAGCTTAGCCGGGGGCGGCAACACCGGGGAGCTGTTTTTT. This encodes CASSLAGGGNTGELFF.

V gene TRBV25-1 combines with J gene TRBJ1-1; tentatively, D is TRBD1 (6 bases). The V end was cut by 6 bases, the J end by 4 bases, with 21 bases between. CDR1 and CDR2 (germline): MGHDK, SYGVNS. This CDR3 has 16 amino acids. The CDR3 DNA is TGTGCCAGCAGCCGGAATACCAGGGGATACCGCACTGAAGCTTTCTTT. This sequence encodes CASSRNTRGYRTEAFF.

This clonotype was detected only a few times. CDR3 DNA: TGTGCCAGCAGCCTAAAGATGAACACTGAAGCTTTCTTT. It yields the protein CASSLKMNTEAFF. The chain is built from TRBV9 and TRBJ1-1; the D is unclear. The CDR3 contains 13 residues. Trimming removed 4 bases at V and 0 bases at J, with 7 bases between. Germline assignment: CDR1 SGDLS and CDR2 YYNGEE.

This clonotype was picked up a small number of times. The chain employs TRBV5-4 and TRBJ2-5; a weak D match, TRBD1 (5 bases). The ends were cut back, 0 bases at V and 3 bases at J, with 6 bases in the middle. The length of the CDR3 is 13 residues. From germline, CDR1 is SGHNT and CDR2 YYREEE (reference sequence). CDR3 nucleotide sequence: TGTGCCAGCAGCTTGGTAGGGGAAGAGACCCAGTACTTC. This gives the protein CASSLVGEETQYF.

This clonotype was picked up a small number of times. The rearrangement links TRBV5-6 to TRBJ2-7, with D tentatively TRBD1 (5 bases). The CDR3 has 13 residues. CDR1 is SGHDT, CDR2 YYEEEE, per germline. V was pared by 0 bases and J by 6 bases, with 10 bases between. The CDR3 DNA reads TGTGCCAGCAGCTTGGACAGGTCCCTCGAGCAGTACTTC. This encodes CASSLDRSLEQYF.

This chain uses TRBV7-9 with TRBJ2-1; D unresolved. The CDR3 totals 13 residues. Germline V lookup: CDR1 SEHNR, CDR2 FQNEAQ (reference sequence). Trimming removed 8 bases from V and 5 bases from J, with 13 bases in between. The DNA for the CDR3 is TGTGCCAGCTTCAGTCCGAAGAACAATGAGCAGTTCTTC. This sequence encodes CASFSPKNNEQFF.

In its sample, this clonotype was seen a few times. The chain combines TRBV3-1 with TRBJ2-7; 13 bases are a match to TRBD2. This CDR3 region has 19 residues. Germline V CDR1 and CDR2: LGHDT, YNNKEL (reference sequence). With V trimmed by 3 bases and J by 2 bases, 13 bases remained unmatched. CDR3 in amino acids: CASSHLTLRTSGGTYEQYF. CDR3 sequence (DNA): TGTGCCAGCAGCCACCTTACACTTCGGACTAGCGGGGGCACCTACGAGCAGTACTTC.

This clonotype was detected ten times or more. The CDR3 loop reads CASSILPFVETHLYEQYF. The CDR3 nucleotides read TGTGCCAGCAGCATATTACCCTTCGTGGAGACGCACTTGTACGAGCAGTACTTC. The chain uses TRBV7-2 and TRBJ2-7, with no clear D. Germline CDR1 is SGHTA and CDR2 is FQGNSA. Deletions cut 5 bases from V and 4 bases from J, with 27 bases between. The CDR3 contains 18 residues.

This clonotype was counted only a few times. The CDR3 sequence is CASSFEGITEAFF. The DNA of the CDR3 is TGTGCCAGCAGTTTTGAGGGTATCACTGAAGCTTTCTTT. This chain links TRBV12-3 or TRBV12-4 with TRBJ1-1, with D hard to call. CDR3 size: 13 residues. V lost 3 bases to trimming and J lost 4 bases, with 9 bases between them.